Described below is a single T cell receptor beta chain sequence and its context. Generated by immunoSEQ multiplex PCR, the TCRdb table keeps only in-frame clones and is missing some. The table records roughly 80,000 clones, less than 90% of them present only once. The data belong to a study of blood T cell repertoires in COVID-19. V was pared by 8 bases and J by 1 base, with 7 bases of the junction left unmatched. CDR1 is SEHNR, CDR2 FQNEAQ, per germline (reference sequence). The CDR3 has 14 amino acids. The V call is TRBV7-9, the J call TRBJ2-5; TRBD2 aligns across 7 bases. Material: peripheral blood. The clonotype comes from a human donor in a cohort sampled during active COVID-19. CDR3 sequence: CASVLRGVQETQYF. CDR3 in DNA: TGTGCCAGCGTCCTCCGGGGGGTCCAAGAGACCCAGTACTTC.